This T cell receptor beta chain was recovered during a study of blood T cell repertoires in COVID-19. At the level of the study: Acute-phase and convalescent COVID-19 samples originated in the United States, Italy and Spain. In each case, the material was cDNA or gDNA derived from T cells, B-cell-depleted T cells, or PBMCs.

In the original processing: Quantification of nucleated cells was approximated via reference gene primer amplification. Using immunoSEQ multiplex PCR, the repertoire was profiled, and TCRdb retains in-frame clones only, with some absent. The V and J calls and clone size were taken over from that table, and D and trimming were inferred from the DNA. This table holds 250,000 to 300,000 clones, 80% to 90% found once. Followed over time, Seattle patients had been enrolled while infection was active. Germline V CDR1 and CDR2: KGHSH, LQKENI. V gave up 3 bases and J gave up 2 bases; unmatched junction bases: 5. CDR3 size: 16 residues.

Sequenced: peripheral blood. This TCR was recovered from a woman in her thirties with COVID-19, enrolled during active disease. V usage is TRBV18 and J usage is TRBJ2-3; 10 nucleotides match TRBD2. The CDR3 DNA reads TGTGCCAGCTCACCCCGTAGCGGGGGGCCCACAGATACGCAGTATTTT. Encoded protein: CASSPRSGGPTDTQYF.